One and the same sample provided the 5 T cell receptor beta chains below, sequenced in a study of read filtering for tumor transcriptome and immune sequencing. This library used around 400 ng RNA and molecular barcoded adaptors spanning alpha/delta and beta/gamma chains. TCRdb re-called the reads through MiXCR, storing one row per CDR3 protein. The data contain about 57,000 distinct CDR3 sequences, approximately 15% of them singletons. The material sequenced was a population of CD138-negative cells sorted from bone marrow. The receptors were gathered from a donor at least 40 years old with multiple myeloma.

There are a few counts of this clonotype. Since a much larger clone is just one base distant, this may be a read error. J is TRBJ2-1 and V is TRBV29-1; maybe TRBD1 (6 bases). The V and J ends lost 7 bases and 4 bases respectively, with 11 bases between them. CDR3 length: 12 amino acids. CDR1 and CDR2 (germline): SQVTM, ANQGSEA. CDR3 DNA: TGCAGCGCTCGTCAGGGGTACAATGAGCAGTTCTTC. This codes for CSARQGYNEQFF.

This clonotype showed up many times. The chain joins TRBV4-2 to TRBJ2-2, with 9 nucleotides matching TRBD2. Germline V gives CDR1 LGHNA, CDR2 YNFKEQ. Trimming removed 1 base from V and 7 bases from J; junction bases left unmatched: 7. CDR3 length equals 16 residues. CDR3 in DNA: TGTGCCAGCAGCCAAGGGCAGCGGGAGGTAGACGGGGAGCTGTTTTTT. Translating it yields CASSQGQREVDGELFF.

Concerning this clonotype: A single base is all that separates this from a far larger clone, so a read error is likely. This chain links TRBV7-2 with TRBJ2-1, with D possibly TRBD1 on 6 matching bases. Germline V gene lookup returns CDR1 SGHTA and CDR2 FQGNSA. The CDR3 length is 13 residues. V lost 7 bases to trimming and J lost 7 bases, with 14 bases between them. CDR3 DNA: TGTGCCAGCAAGGACAGTGGTAGGAATGAGCAGTTCTTC. Protein product: CASKDSGRNEQFF.

This clonotype was observed many times. The genes are TRBV4-3 and TRBJ2-7, with 7 bases that match TRBD1. Germline V lookup: CDR1 LGHNA, CDR2 YSLEER. The trim removed 2 bases at V and 3 bases at J, leaving 1 base unmatched. The CDR3 is made up of 13 amino acids. The CDR3 loop is CASSQNRGYEQYF. The CDR3 DNA reads TGCGCCAGCAGCCAAAACAGGGGCTACGAGCAGTACTTC.

The gene calls are TRBV24-1 and TRBJ2-3, with unresolved D. The CDR3 covers 17 residues. In germline, CDR1 is KGHDR, CDR2 SFDVKD. V was pared by 1 base and J by 0 bases, with 13 bases between. Here the CDR3 reads CATSDLNGSGSTDTQYF. As DNA, the CDR3 is TGTGCCACCAGTGATTTAAACGGATCTGGAAGCACAGATACGCAGTATTTT.